The 13 T cell receptor beta chains below were found in one sample sequenced in a study of CD8 T cells in ankylosing spondylitis. TCRdb used MiXCR to reprocess the 5' RACE reads, holding one entry per CDR3 protein. The profile shows 350,000 or so distinct CDR3 sequences, roughly 14% of them singletons. Source material: blood, either unsorted or a sorted T cell fraction (not recorded which). Every receptor here comes from a male donor with ankylosing spondylitis or in good health (not recorded which).

There are many counts of this clonotype. The V and J genes are TRBV5-5 and TRBJ2-2, with 7 bases lining up with TRBD1. CDR3 length: 14 amino acids. CDR1 and CDR2 from the germline V gene are SGHKS and YYEKEE (reference sequence). V was pared by 4 bases and J by 8 bases, with 8 bases of the junction left unmatched. CDR3 DNA: TGTGCCAGCAGCCTAGGGGGCGCGCTTGGGGAGCTGTTTTTT. This translates into CASSLGGALGELFF.

This clonotype occurred a few times. This chain uses TRBV2 with TRBJ2-7, with 8 nucleotides matching TRBD1. V was clipped by 6 bases and J by 3 bases; unmatched bases: 10. CDR3 length: 15 residues. Germline V lookup: CDR1 SNHLY, CDR2 FYNNEI. The CDR3 sequence: CASRVGQGSFYEQYF. The CDR3 nucleotides are TGTGCCAGCAGGGTCGGACAGGGAAGTTTCTACGAGCAGTACTTC.

The gene calls are TRBV29-1 and TRBJ1-2, with D possibly matching TRBD1 (6 bases). Germline CDR1 reads SQVTM; CDR2 reads ANQGSEA. V was shortened by 7 bases and J by 6 bases, with 18 bases between the two germline ends. The CDR3 is made up of 13 amino acids. The CDR3 region is CSAKLWGLDGYTF. In DNA form, the CDR3 reads TGCAGCGCTAAACTTTGGGGGCTTGATGGCTACACCTTC.

The chain joins TRBV27 to TRBJ2-3; TRBD1 aligns across 8 bases. V lost 5 bases, J lost 5 bases, and 6 bases stayed unmatched. The CDR3 is 14 amino acids. The germline V gene encodes CDR1 MNHEY and CDR2 SMNVEV (reference sequence). CDR3 bases: TGTGCCAGCAGTACCCAGGGGGCGCGAGATACGCAGTATTTT. As protein: CASSTQGARDTQYF.

The rearrangement uses TRBV5-1 and TRBJ2-6; TRBD1 agrees at 8 bases. CDR1 and CDR2 from the germline V gene are SGHRS and YFSETQ. This CDR3 region has 18 residues. The ends lost 4 bases at V and 0 bases at J; junction bases unmatched: 9. The CDR3 nucleotides read TGCGCCAGCAGCCGGGAAGGACAGGGCAGCTCTGGGGCCAACGTCCTGACTTTC. Translation: CASSREGQGSSGANVLTF.

V usage is TRBV5-1 and J usage is TRBJ2-2, with TRBD2 matching over 8 bases. The CDR3 consists of 16 residues. Germline CDR1 is SGHRS and CDR2 is YFSETQ. Trimming took 4 bases from V and 4 from J; bases not matched to a gene: 9. The CDR3 region is CASSPGGTRATGELFF. The CDR3 DNA follows: TGCGCCAGCAGCCCGGGGGGGACACGAGCCACCGGGGAGCTGTTTTTT.

V and J are TRBV4-2 and TRBJ2-7, with TRBD2 matching 11 bases. Germline-derived CDR1 and CDR2 are LGHNA and YNFKEQ. V was clipped by 0 bases and J by 3 bases; unmatched bases: 7. The CDR3 spans 17 residues. The CDR3 is CASSQDYSGRGVYEQYF. CDR3 coding DNA: TGTGCCAGCAGCCAAGATTATAGCGGGAGGGGGGTCTACGAGCAGTACTTC.

V is TRBV15 and J is TRBJ2-5; the match to TRBD2 covers 13 bases. The V gene end was trimmed by 4 bases and the J gene end by 5 bases; junction bases not matched to a gene: 7. The CDR3 sequence is 16 residues long. CDR1 and CDR2 (germline): LNHNV, YYDKDF (reference sequence). The CDR3 spells CATSNGLAGVGETQYF. CDR3 coding DNA: TGTGCCACCAGCAACGGACTAGCGGGAGTAGGGGAGACCCAGTACTTC.

This clonotype appeared a few times. The chain couples TRBV3-1 to TRBJ1-1; D unresolved. Trimming took off 0 bases at V and 9 bases at J, with 11 bases between the two ends. Germline assignment: CDR1 LGHDT and CDR2 YNNKEL (reference sequence). The CDR3 runs to 13 residues. The CDR3 is CASSQDSLSQAFF. CDR3 sequence (DNA): TGTGCCAGCAGCCAAGATAGTCTGAGTCAAGCTTTCTTT.

The chain joins TRBV5-1 to TRBJ2-1; perhaps TRBD2 as D (5 bases). CDR1 is SGHRS and CDR2 is YFSETQ in the germline V gene. The CDR3 consists of 14 residues. V shed 4 bases and J shed 7 bases, with 15 bases lying between them. The CDR3 sequence is CASSPEVPGNEQFF. CDR3 DNA: TGCGCCAGCAGCCCCGAGGTCCCGGGGAATGAGCAGTTCTTC.

This clonotype has a count of ten or more. The V gene is TRBV29-1, the J gene TRBJ2-1, with D possibly being TRBD1 (6 bases). V was trimmed by 5 bases and J by 0 bases, leaving 17 bases between them. CDR1 and CDR2 (germline): SQVTM, ANQGSEA. The CDR3 spans 16 residues. CDR3 in DNA: TGCAGCGTTCCTTCCCCCAGGGGTAGCTCCTACAATGAGCAGTTCTTC. This sequence encodes CSVPSPRGSSYNEQFF.

The chain has TRBV30 and TRBJ2-1; D perhaps matches TRBD2 (7 bases). CDR1 and CDR2 from the germline V gene are GTSNPN and SVGIG (reference sequence). This CDR3 region has 15 residues. V was shortened by 0 bases and J by 5 bases, with 14 bases between the two germline ends. Here the CDR3 reads CAWSVGGRGDNEQFF. As DNA, the CDR3 is TGTGCCTGGAGTGTGGGAGGGAGGGGGGACAATGAGCAGTTCTTC.

This clonotype was picked up a small number of times. The V call is TRBV30, the J call TRBJ2-1, with D possibly being TRBD1 or TRBD2 (5 bases each). V lost 8 bases, J lost 6 bases, and 20 bases lay in between. CDR1 is GTSNPN, CDR2 SVGIG, per germline (reference sequence). The CDR3 contains 14 residues. CDR3 loop: CALTSRGTINEQFF. The CDR3 region has the DNA TGTGCCCTAACCTCTAGAGGGACGATCAATGAGCAGTTCTTC.